The present T cell receptor beta chain was sequenced within a study of cytomegalovirus exposure and HLA in healthy donors. The PCR employed 60 Vbeta primers together with 13 Jbeta primers. Measured with immunoSEQ multiplex PCR; TCRdb has only the in-frame clones, and not every one. The table records roughly 100,000 clones, over 60% of them present only once. The CDR3 covers 14 residues. Germline loops: CDR1 SEHNR, CDR2 FQNEAQ (reference sequence). Trimming stripped 3 bases from V and 5 bases from J, with 10 bases between. The chain links TRBV7-9 to TRBJ1-4; perhaps TRBD1 as D (6 bases). The sequence derives from a man aged 25 to 45 in good health and CMV-seropositive. The sequenced sample was PBMCs. CDR3 bases: TGTGCCAGCAGCTTGGGACAACAAAATGAAAAACTGTTTTTT. It yields the protein CASSLGQQNEKLFF.